The source of this TCR beta chain is a study of cytomegalovirus exposure and HLA in healthy donors. The repertoire was sequenced with immunoSEQ multiplex PCR; TCRdb's copy has only in-frame clones and lacks some. In the table there are 100,000 to 150,000 clones, 89% of which are singletons. Broader study findings: The tendency of first-cohort TCR clusters to co-occur in the 120 validation repertoires was identified by a subsequent analysis. With high specificity and sensitivity, the classifier reportedly diagnosed cytomegalovirus status. Three chains tied to CMV proved CMV antigen-specific in vitro.

Germline V gene lookup returns CDR1 KGHSH and CDR2 LQKENI. The CDR3 consists of 18 residues. The V end was cut by 0 bases, the J end by 0 bases, with 15 bases between. In regard to this clone: Its specificity is unknown.

This sequence joins TRBV18 and TRBJ1-3; D is ambiguous. Sequenced: PBMCs. The TCR comes from a young man in good health and CMV-seronegative. The CDR3 here is CASSPPGYGIGSGNTIYF. CDR3 sequence (DNA): TGTGCCAGCTCACCACCAGGTTACGGGATTGGCTCTGGAAACACCATATATTTT.